This is a list of T cell receptor beta chains from one sample in a study of regulatory T cells in long-lasting Graves disease. TCRdb recomputed calls from the multiplex PCR reads with MiXCR, one row per CDR3 protein. The sample consists of 400,000 to 500,000 distinct CDR3 sequences, around 15% of them appearing once. The sample was also linked to a second study, of T cells in Graves' hyperthyroidism and ophthalmopathy.

Source: peripheral blood mononuclear cells (PBMCs), taken at new diagnosis, from a patient treated with antithyroid drugs. The receptors here all came from a woman between 45 and 65 years old with Graves disease. Both conserved end residues are part of each CDR3. A D gene is named only where the DNA matches it firmly. The size of a clone is reported for some rows only, either as once, few or many, or as a class for expanded clones.

length: 16; J: TRBJ2-7; D: TRBD2; size: many; V: TRBV12-3/TRBV12-4; CDR3: CASSLEGGLADYEQYF; DNA: TGTGCCAGCAGTTTAGAGGGAGGACTAGCGGATTACGAGCAGTACTTC
length: 16; J: TRBJ1-5; D: -; size: many; V: TRBV5-1; CDR3: CASSLVGSYSNQPQHF; DNA: TGCGCCAGCAGCTTGGTTGGAAGTTATAGCAATCAGCCCCAGCATTTT
length: 11; J: TRBJ2-1; D: -; size: many; V: TRBV28; CDR3: CASSRSYEQFF; DNA: TGTGCCAGCAGCCGGAGTTATGAGCAGTTCTTC
length: 15; J: TRBJ1-1; D: -; size: many; V: TRBV28; CDR3: CASSLLDRTNTEAFF; DNA: TGTGCCAGCAGTTTATTAGACAGGACGAACACTGAAGCTTTCTTT
length: 16; J: TRBJ2-1; D: TRBD2; size: few; V: TRBV20-1; CDR3: CSARDTGLAGVNEQFF; DNA: TGCAGTGCTAGAGATACGGGACTAGCGGGAGTCAATGAGCAGTTCTTC
length: 13; J: TRBJ2-1; D: -; size: -; V: TRBV6-2/TRBV6-3; CDR3: CASTPRVGDEQFF; DNA: TGTGCCAGCACTCCAAGAGTCGGGGATGAGCAGTTCTTC
length: 17; J: TRBJ2-7; D: -; size: many; V: TRBV10-3; CDR3: CAISGGARRDSSYEQYF; DNA: TGTGCCATCAGTGGGGGCGCGAGGCGGGACTCCTCCTACGAGCAGTACTTC
length: 17; J: TRBJ2-5; D: TRBD2; size: many; V: TRBV2; CDR3: CASRRTSGGWGQETQYF; DNA: TGTGCCAGCAGAAGGACTAGCGGAGGGTGGGGCCAAGAGACCCAGTACTTC
length: 21; J: TRBJ1-3; D: -; size: -; V: TRBV7-9; CDR3: CASSLDGLFSGKTVDGNTIYF; DNA: TGTGCCAGCAGCTTAGATGGATTGTTTTCCGGCAAGACGGTTGATGGAAACACCATATATTTT
length: 16; J: TRBJ1-6; D: TRBD1; size: -; V: TRBV9; CDR3: CASSVARDRRNSPLHF; DNA: TGTGCCAGCAGCGTAGCTCGGGACAGACGAAATTCACCCCTCCACTTT
length: 17; J: TRBJ1-3; D: -; size: few; V: TRBV5-6; CDR3: CASSLLATLTSGNTIYF; DNA: TGTGCCAGCAGCTTGCTAGCCACCCTTACTTCTGGAAACACCATATATTTT
length: 12; J: TRBJ1-1; D: -; size: many; V: TRBV6-9; CDR3: CASSLVGSEAFF; DNA: TGTGCCAGCAGTTTGGTGGGGAGTGAAGCTTTCTTT
length: 15; J: TRBJ1-4; D: -; size: -; V: TRBV10-3; CDR3: CAISESKGAGEKLFF; DNA: TGTGCCATCAGTGAGTCGAAGGGAGCGGGTGAAAAACTGTTTTTT
length: 16; J: TRBJ2-2; D: -; size: -; V: TRBV5-1; CDR3: CASSLVRGRNTGELFF; DNA: TGCGCCAGCAGCTTGGTAAGGGGACGAAACACCGGGGAGCTGTTTTTT
length: 15; J: TRBJ2-7; D: TRBD1; size: many; V: TRBV18; CDR3: CASSPTGQGAGEQYF; DNA: TGTGCCAGCTCACCAACGGGACAGGGGGCGGGAGAGCAGTACTTC